These T cell receptor beta chains were read from a single sample in a study of blood T cell repertoires in COVID-19. TCRdb's table, derived via immunoSEQ multiplex PCR, lists solely in-frame clones and lacks some. The table lists 150,000 to 200,000 clones, 80% to 90% of them singletons. Sequencing was performed on peripheral blood. The receptor set was obtained from a man between 60 and 75 years old with acute or convalescent COVID-19. Both conserved end residues are part of each CDR3. A D gene is named only where the DNA matches it firmly. Expanded clones get a size class; other rows say once, few or many, or leave the size out.

J,V,D,size,CDR3,DNA
TRBJ2-1,TRBV9,NA,NA,CASSPHEGEQFF,TGTGCCAGCAGCCCCCACGAGGGTGAGCAGTTCTTC
TRBJ1-2,TRBV16,TRBD1,NA,CASSRGQGKNGYTF,TGTGCCAGCAGCCGGGGACAGGGAAAGAATGGCTACACCTTC
TRBJ1-2,TRBV19,NA,NA,CASSISGGSYGYTF,TGTGCCAGTAGTATTTCGGGGGGCAGCTATGGCTACACCTTC
TRBJ2-1,TRBV5-1,NA,NA,CASSRLEDNEQFF,TGCGCCAGCAGTAGGCTAGAAGACAATGAGCAGTTCTTC
TRBJ1-1,TRBV9,NA,NA,CASSVGITEAFF,TGTGCCAGCAGCGTAGGTATTACTGAAGCTTTCTTT
TRBJ2-7,TRBV4-1,NA,once,CASSQDLTGTTYEQYF,TGCGCCAGCAGCCAAGATTTGACGGGGACAACCTACGAGCAGTACTTC
TRBJ1-1,TRBV7-6,NA,NA,CASSPKLEITEAFF,TGTGCCAGCAGCCCGAAGTTGGAGATAACTGAAGCTTTCTTT
TRBJ2-3,TRBV28,NA,NA,CASISHTDTQYF,TGTGCCAGCATAAGCCACACAGATACGCAGTATTTT
TRBJ2-1,TRBV4-2,NA,NA,CASSAQGHPSRQFF,TGTGCCAGCAGCGCCCAGGGACACCCATCCCGGCAGTTCTTC
TRBJ2-5,TRBV7-6,NA,NA,CASSLQETQYF,TGTGCCAGCAGCCTCCAAGAGACCCAGTACTTC